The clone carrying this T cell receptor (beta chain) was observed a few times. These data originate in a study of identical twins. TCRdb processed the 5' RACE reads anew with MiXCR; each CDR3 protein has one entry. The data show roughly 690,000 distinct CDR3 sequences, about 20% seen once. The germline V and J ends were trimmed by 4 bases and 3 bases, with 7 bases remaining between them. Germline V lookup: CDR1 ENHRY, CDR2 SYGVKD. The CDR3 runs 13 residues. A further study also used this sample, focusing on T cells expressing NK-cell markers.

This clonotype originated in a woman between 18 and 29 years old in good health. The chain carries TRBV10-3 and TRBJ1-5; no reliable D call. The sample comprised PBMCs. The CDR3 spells CAISAFLNQPQHF. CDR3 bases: TGTGCCATCAGTGCATTTCTCAATCAGCCCCAGCATTTT.